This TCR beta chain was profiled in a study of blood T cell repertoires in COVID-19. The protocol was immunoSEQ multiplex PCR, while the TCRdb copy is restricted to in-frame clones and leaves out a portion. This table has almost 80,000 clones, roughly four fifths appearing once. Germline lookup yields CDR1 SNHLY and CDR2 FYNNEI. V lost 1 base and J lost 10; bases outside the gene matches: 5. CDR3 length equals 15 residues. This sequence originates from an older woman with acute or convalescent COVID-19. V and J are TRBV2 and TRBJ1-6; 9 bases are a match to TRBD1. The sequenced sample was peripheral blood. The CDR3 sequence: CASSEDRGHQSPLHF. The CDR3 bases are TGTGCCAGCAGTGAAGACAGGGGGCATCAGTCACCCCTCCACTTT.